This T cell receptor (beta chain) was sequenced during a study of T-cell memory formation after mild COVID-19. This CDR3 spans 12 amino acids. CDR1 is SQVTM, CDR2 ANQGSEA, per germline. Trimming pared 3 bases from V and 5 bases from J, leaving 10 bases between. After 5'RACE with constant-segment primers, TCR alpha and TCR beta cDNA libraries carrying sample barcodes and UMIs were obtained. Each CDR3 protein gets one entry after TCRdb re-called the 5' RACE reads with MiXCR. The data contain 85,000 to 120,000 distinct CDR3 sequences, approximately 17% of them singletons. Sequencing was carried out using PBMCs or a T cell subset sorted from them (not recorded which). The sequence derives from an adult woman who had mild COVID-19 (a few samples of this study predate the infection). Cell type and time point are not known. This chain uses TRBV29-1 with TRBJ1-1; D gene uncertain. The chain's CDR3 is CSVEVVNTEAFF. The CDR3 DNA reads TGCAGCGTTGAGGTGGTCAATACTGAAGCTTTCTTT.